A single sample is the source of the 9 T cell receptor beta chains below, sequenced in a study of blood T cells in healthy people across ages. Combining a sample-barcoded 5' primer with a J-beta primer mix, a second PCR ran for about 6 to 11 cycles. TCRdb called the 5' RACE reads again in MiXCR, with one record for every CDR3 protein. The sample yields about 780,000 distinct CDR3 sequences, 20% to 30% seen once. These sequences were also reported in another study, on T cells of mothers and their children.

The sample taken for sequencing was blood. The receptor source for this set is a boy younger than 18 in good health.

The rearrangement joins TRBV20-1 to TRBJ2-7, with TRBD1 as a possible D gene (5 bases). Deletions cut 6 bases from V and 3 bases from J, with 15 bases between. The CDR3 sequence is 13 residues long. Germline V gene lookup returns CDR1 DFQATT and CDR2 SNEGSKA (reference sequence). The CDR3 DNA sequence: TGCAGTGCACATCCGGACAAGAACTACGAGCAGTACTTC. Translation gives CSAHPDKNYEQYF.

This chain uses TRBV20-1 with TRBJ2-3, with D perhaps TRBD2 (5 bases). With 2 bases removed from V and 1 base from J, the gap between germline ends came to 10 bases. The CDR3 spans 14 residues. CDR1 is DFQATT, CDR2 SNEGSKA, per germline (reference sequence). Written as DNA, the CDR3 is TGCAGTGCTAGATCGCGGGTTGGCACAGATACGCAGTATTTT. Its protein is CSARSRVGTDTQYF.

The chain employs TRBV3-1 and TRBJ1-2; no reliable D call. Between the trimmed V and J ends, which lost 1 base and 6 bases, there was a span of 12 bases. Germline values: CDR1 LGHDT, CDR2 YNNKEL (reference sequence). The CDR3 has 14 residues. The CDR3 here is CASSQGHLLHGYTF. CDR3 nucleotide sequence: TGTGCCAGCAGCCAAGGACACCTGCTACATGGCTACACCTTC.

The V call is TRBV12-3 or TRBV12-4, the J call TRBJ2-5; 9 bases are shared with TRBD2. J gave up 5 bases and V 8 bases, and 9 bases lay outside the gene matches. This CDR3 comprises 14 residues. In DNA form, the CDR3 reads TGTGCCAGCTCGAACAGGGCGGGGGGGGAGACCCAGTACTTC. This sequence encodes CASSNRAGGETQYF.

This clonotype was seen a few times. J is TRBJ2-1 and V is TRBV5-1; TRBD2 matches at 10 bases. Germline V gene sequence: CDR1 SGHRS, CDR2 YFSETQ. Unmatched junction bases numbered 9, after V lost 0 bases and J lost 9 bases. CDR3 length equals 16 residues. The CDR3 coding sequence is TGCGCCAGCAGCTTGGATCCAGCGGGGGGGTTCGGTGAGCAGTTCTTC. Amino acids: CASSLDPAGGFGEQFF.

This clonotype was counted only a few times. The chain employs TRBV7-9 and TRBJ2-6; D not certain. The V gene's germline CDR1 is SEHNR and CDR2 FQNEAQ (reference sequence). Trimming shortened V by 3 bases and J by 0 bases, and 9 bases separated the two germline ends. The CDR3 is made up of 16 amino acids. CDR3 coding DNA: TGTGCCAGCAGCTTCACCACGGGCTCTGGGGCCAACGTCCTGACTTTC. This encodes CASSFTTGSGANVLTF.

The V call is TRBV28, the J call TRBJ2-5; D unclear. There are 13 residues in the CDR3. Germline V CDR1 and CDR2: MDHEN, SYDVKM. V was shortened by 10 bases and J by 3 bases, with 15 bases between the two germline ends. The CDR3 nucleotides read TGTGCCACCCTATTGGAGCAGGAAGAGACCCAGTACTTC. Protein: CATLLEQEETQYF.

This clonotype was detected only a few times. The gene calls are TRBV3-1 and TRBJ2-2; D not certain. Germline CDR1 is LGHDT and CDR2 is YNNKEL (reference sequence). Between the trimmed V and J ends, which lost 2 bases and 0 bases, there was a span of 1 base. This CDR3 spans 13 amino acids. CDR3 sequence reads: CASSQPNTGELFF. The CDR3 bases are TGTGCCAGCAGCCAACCGAACACCGGGGAGCTGTTTTTT.

V and J are TRBV2 and TRBJ1-3; D ambiguous. The CDR3 totals 13 residues. Trimming removed 7 bases at V and 0 bases at J, with 7 bases between. CDR1 and CDR2 from the germline V gene are SNHLY and FYNNEI. The CDR3 here is CASIRSSGNTIYF. The CDR3 DNA sequence: TGTGCCAGCATACGGAGCTCTGGAAACACCATATATTTT. Based on the CDR3 plus reference TRBV2 and TRBJ1-3, the full variable domain is EPEVTQTPSHQVTQMGQEVILRCVPISNHLYFYWYRQILGQKVEFLVSFYNNEISEKSEIFDDQFSVERPDGSNFTLKIRSTKLEDSAMYFCASIRSSGNTIYFGEGSWLTVV.